One sample yielded the 5 T cell receptor beta chains listed below, sequenced in a study of T cells in Graves' hyperthyroidism and ophthalmopathy. Researchers amplified the TCR beta CDR3 regions from RNA transcripts. The HTBI primer set was used in a first-round RT-PCR of the TCR CDR3. TCRdb ran MiXCR on the multiplex PCR reads and lists one entry per CDR3 protein. Of about 300,000 distinct CDR3 sequences in the sample, around 19% were seen once. The sequencing input was blood. Receptor source: a man aged 45 to 65 with Graves' ophthalmopathy.

The rearrangement uses TRBV6-1 and TRBJ2-4, with a tentative D call TRBD2 (5 bases). The CDR3 loop spans 15 amino acids. Per germline, CDR1 MNHNS and CDR2 SASEGT. Between the trimmed V and J ends, which lost 7 bases and 7 bases, there was a span of 20 bases. The CDR3 reads CASTYGRGVSNIQYF. The CDR3, as DNA: TGTGCCAGCACTTACGGCCGGGGAGTGAGCAACATTCAGTACTTC.

This clonotype turned up a few times. This chain uses TRBV5-1 with TRBJ2-2; D not certain. In germline, CDR1 is SGHRS, CDR2 YFSETQ. V was trimmed by 1 base and J by 6 bases, leaving 10 bases between them. CDR3 size: 14 residues. The CDR3 region has the DNA TGCGCCAGCAGCTTGTTCTCTGGCCCCGGGGAGCTGTTTTTT. Encoded protein: CASSLFSGPGELFF.

This chain joins TRBV5-1 and TRBJ2-2, with 7 bases identical to TRBD1. The CDR3 loop spans 17 amino acids. J lost 0 bases, V lost 1 base, and 6 bases had no gene match. Looked up from germline, CDR1 is SGHRS and CDR2 is YFSETQ. CDR3 DNA sequence: TGCGCCAGCAGCTTGATCGGGACAGACGCGAACACCGGGGAGCTGTTTTTT. Translating it yields CASSLIGTDANTGELFF.

This clonotype was seen many times. This sequence joins TRBV20-1 and TRBJ2-1; a weak D match, TRBD1 (6 bases). The CDR3 is 15 residues long. V lost 6 bases to trimming and J lost 0 bases, with 15 bases between them. From germline, CDR1 is DFQATT and CDR2 SNEGSKA (reference sequence). The CDR3 region has the DNA TGCAGTGCCGCCATGGGGGCGAGCTCCTACAATGAGCAGTTCTTC. Amino acid sequence: CSAAMGASSYNEQFF.

This clonotype has a handful of counts. This rearrangement joins TRBV15 to TRBJ2-5; TRBD2 matches at 13 bases. This CDR3 has 19 amino acids. Germline CDR1 and CDR2: LNHNV and YYDKDF (reference sequence). V lost 0 bases and J lost 3; bases outside the gene matches: 10. The CDR3 coding sequence is TGTGCCACCAGCAGAGATTGGGGGACTAGCGGGACAGGGGAAGAGACCCAGTACTTC. This sequence encodes CATSRDWGTSGTGEETQYF. Combining the CDR3 with reference TRBV15 and TRBJ2-5 gives the whole variable domain DAMVIQNPRYQVTQFGKPVTLSCSQTLNHNVMYWYQQKSSQAPKLLFHYYDKDFNNEADTPDNFQSRRPNTSFCFLDIRSPGLGDTAMYLCATSRDWGTSGTGEETQYFGPGTRLLVL.